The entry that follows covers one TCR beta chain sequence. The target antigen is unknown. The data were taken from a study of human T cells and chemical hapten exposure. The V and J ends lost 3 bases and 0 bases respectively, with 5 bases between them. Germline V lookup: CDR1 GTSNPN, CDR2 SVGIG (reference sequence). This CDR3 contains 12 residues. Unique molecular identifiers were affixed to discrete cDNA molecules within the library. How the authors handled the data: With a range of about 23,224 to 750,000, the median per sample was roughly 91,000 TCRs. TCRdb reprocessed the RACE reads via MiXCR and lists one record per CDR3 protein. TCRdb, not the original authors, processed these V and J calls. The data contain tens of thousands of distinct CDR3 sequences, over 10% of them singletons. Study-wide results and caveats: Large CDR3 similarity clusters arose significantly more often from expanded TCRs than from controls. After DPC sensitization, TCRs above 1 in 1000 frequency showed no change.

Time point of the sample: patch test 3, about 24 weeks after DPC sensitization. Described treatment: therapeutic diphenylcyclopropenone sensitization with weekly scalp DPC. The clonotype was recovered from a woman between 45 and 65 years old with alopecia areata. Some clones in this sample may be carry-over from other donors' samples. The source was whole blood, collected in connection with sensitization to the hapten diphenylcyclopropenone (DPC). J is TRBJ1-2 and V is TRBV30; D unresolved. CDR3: CAWSEPNYGYTF. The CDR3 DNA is TGTGCCTGGAGCGAGCCTAACTATGGCTACACCTTC.